The 5 T cell receptor beta chains below all came from one sample that was sequenced in a study of T cell responses to AZD1222 COVID-19 vaccine. Clones were sequenced by immunoSEQ multiplex PCR, and TCRdb holds only the in-frame ones, with some missing. The sample yields about 130,000 clones, just under 95% seen once. This material consisted of peripheral blood, taken 28 days after the second AZD1222 dose. These receptors were taken from an adult who received the AZD1222 COVID-19 vaccine.

The chain uses TRBV24-1 and TRBJ1-2; D may be TRBD1 (5 bases). The CDR3 is made up of 13 amino acids. V was pared by 6 bases and J by 4 bases, with 11 bases between. CDR1 is KGHDR and CDR2 is SFDVKD in the germline V gene. CDR3 nucleotide sequence: TGTGCCACCAGTCGGGACTCGGGCTATGGCTACACCTTC. As protein: CATSRDSGYGYTF.

The chain links TRBV5-4 to TRBJ1-6, with a tentative D call TRBD1 (5 bases). This CDR3 has 13 residues. Germline V CDR1 and CDR2: SGHNT, YYREEE (reference sequence). Between the trimmed V and J ends, which lost 0 bases and 9 bases, there was a span of 7 bases. The DNA of the CDR3 is TGTGCCAGCAGCTTGGAGGGGCTTTCACCCCTCCACTTT. It is translated as CASSLEGLSPLHF.

The chain carries TRBV5-1 and TRBJ2-5, with 7 bases aligning to TRBD1. This CDR3 contains 14 residues. Germline-derived CDR1 and CDR2 are SGHRS and YFSETQ. The V gene end was trimmed by 4 bases and the J gene end by 2 bases; junction bases not matched to a gene: 5. CDR3 sequence: CASSRRDRQETQYF. The CDR3 DNA follows: TGCGCCAGCAGCAGAAGGGACAGACAAGAGACCCAGTACTTC. Complete variable domain (other parts from reference TRBV5-1 and TRBJ2-5): KAGVTQTPRYLIKTRGQQVTLSCSPISGHRSVSWYQQTPGQGLQFLFEYFSETQRNKGNFPGRFSGRQFSNSRSEMNVSTLELGDSALYLCASSRRDRQETQYFGPGTRLLVL.

The chain joins TRBV11-2 to TRBJ1-2; TRBD1 is a possible D gene (6 bases). From germline, CDR1 is SGHAT and CDR2 FQNNGV. This CDR3 contains 12 residues. The V gene lost 5 bases and the J gene lost 12 bases, with 16 bases spanning the gap. The CDR3 nucleotides read TGTGCCAGCAGCCCGGGGGCAGGGACAAACACCTTC. Translating it yields CASSPGAGTNTF.

CDR3 in amino acids: CATSRDRTYEQYF. The CDR3 DNA reads as TGTGCCACCAGCAGGGACAGGACCTACGAGCAGTACTTC. The chain carries TRBV15 and TRBJ2-7; 7 bases are shared with TRBD1. The CDR3 has 13 residues. V dropped 3 bases and J dropped 2; count of bases not matched to a gene: 1. Germline assignment: CDR1 LNHNV and CDR2 YYDKDF (reference sequence).